Reported below is one T cell receptor beta chain. The CDR3 spans 14 residues. Germline CDR1 reads SNHLY; CDR2 reads FYNNEI. The V and J ends lost 6 bases and 3 bases, in that order; junction bases with no gene match: 1. This sample is drawn from a study of T cell clones after liver transplantation. Study as a whole: Graft-donor-reactive sequences were compared with third-party-reactive TCRbeta sequences from pre-transplant mixed lymphocyte reactions.

This table comes from immunoSEQ multiplex PCR, and its TCRdb copy is limited to in-frame clones, with some not included. The sample gives 24,000 or so clones, over 55% of which show up once; approximately 2.8% is in the top ten. The sample was CD4+ T cells from blood, taken before liver transplant. The clonotype was recovered from a human donor who received a liver transplant. The rearrangement uses TRBV2 and TRBJ2-2; TRBD1 agrees at 10 bases. CDR3 DNA sequence: TGTGCCAGCAGGACAGGGGGCGACACCGGGGAGCTGTTTTTT. Its protein product is CASRTGGDTGELFF.